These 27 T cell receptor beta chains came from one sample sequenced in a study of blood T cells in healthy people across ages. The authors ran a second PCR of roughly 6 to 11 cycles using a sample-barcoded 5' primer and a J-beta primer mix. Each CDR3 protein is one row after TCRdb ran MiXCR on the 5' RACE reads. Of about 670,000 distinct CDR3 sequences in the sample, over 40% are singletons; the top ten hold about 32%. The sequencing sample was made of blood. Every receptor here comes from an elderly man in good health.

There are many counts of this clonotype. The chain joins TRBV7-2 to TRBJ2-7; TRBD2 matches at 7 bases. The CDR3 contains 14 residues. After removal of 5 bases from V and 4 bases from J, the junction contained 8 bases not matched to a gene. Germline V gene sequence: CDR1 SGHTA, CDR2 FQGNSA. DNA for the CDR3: TGTGCCAGCAGCCGGTGGGGGGAGGGATACGAGCAGTACTTC. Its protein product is CASSRWGEGYEQYF.

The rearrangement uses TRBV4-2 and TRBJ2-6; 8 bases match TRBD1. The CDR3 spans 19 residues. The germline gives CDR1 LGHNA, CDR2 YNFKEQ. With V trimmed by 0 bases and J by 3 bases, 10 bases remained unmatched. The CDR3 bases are TGTGCCAGCAGCCAAGAAGGCGGACAGGGCTACTTTGGGGCCAACGTCCTGACTTTC. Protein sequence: CASSQEGGQGYFGANVLTF.

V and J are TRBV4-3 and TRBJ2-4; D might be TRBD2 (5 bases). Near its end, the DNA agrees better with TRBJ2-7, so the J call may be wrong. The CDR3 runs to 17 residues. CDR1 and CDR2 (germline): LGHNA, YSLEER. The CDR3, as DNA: TGCGCCAGCAGCCAAGGACGTAGCGCCAACCCCTTATACGAGCAGTACTTC. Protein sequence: CASSQGRSANPLYEQYF.

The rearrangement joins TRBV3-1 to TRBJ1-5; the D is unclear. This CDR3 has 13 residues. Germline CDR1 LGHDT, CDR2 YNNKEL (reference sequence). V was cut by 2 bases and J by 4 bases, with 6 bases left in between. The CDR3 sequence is CASSQQRNQPQHF. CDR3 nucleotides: TGTGCCAGCAGCCAACAACGGAATCAGCCCCAGCATTTT. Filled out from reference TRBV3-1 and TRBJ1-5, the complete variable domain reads DTAVSQTPKYLVTQMGNDKSIKCEQNLGHDTMYWYKQDSKKFLKIMFSYNNKELIINETVPNRFSPKSPDKAHLNLHINSLELGDSAVYFCASSQQRNQPQHFGDGTRLSIL.

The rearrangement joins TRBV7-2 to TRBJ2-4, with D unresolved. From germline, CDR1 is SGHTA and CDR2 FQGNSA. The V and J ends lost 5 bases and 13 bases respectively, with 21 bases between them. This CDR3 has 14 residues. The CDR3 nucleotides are TGTGCCAGCAGCATCTCGAGTGCTCCAAACCCCCAGTACTTC. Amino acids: CASSISSAPNPQYF.

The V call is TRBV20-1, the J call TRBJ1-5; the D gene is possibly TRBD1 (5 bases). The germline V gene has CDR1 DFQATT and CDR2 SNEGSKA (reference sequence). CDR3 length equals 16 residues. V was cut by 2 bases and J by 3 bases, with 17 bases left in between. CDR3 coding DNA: TGCAGTGCTAGATTGGGCAGTTGGGGCTCCAATCAGCCCCAGCATTTT. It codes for CSARLGSWGSNQPQHF.

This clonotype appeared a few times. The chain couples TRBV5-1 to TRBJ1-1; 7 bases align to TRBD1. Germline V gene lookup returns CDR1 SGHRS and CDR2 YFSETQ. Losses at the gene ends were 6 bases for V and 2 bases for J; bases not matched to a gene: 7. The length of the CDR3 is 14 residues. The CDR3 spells CASTRQGGNTEAFF. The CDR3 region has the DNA TGCGCCAGCACCCGACAGGGTGGAAACACTGAAGCTTTCTTT. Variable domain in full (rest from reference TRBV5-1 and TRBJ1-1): KAGVTQTPRYLIKTRGQQVTLSCSPISGHRSVSWYQQTPGQGLQFLFEYFSETQRNKGNFPGRFSGRQFSNSRSEMNVSTLELGDSALYLCASTRQGGNTEAFFGQGTRLTVV.

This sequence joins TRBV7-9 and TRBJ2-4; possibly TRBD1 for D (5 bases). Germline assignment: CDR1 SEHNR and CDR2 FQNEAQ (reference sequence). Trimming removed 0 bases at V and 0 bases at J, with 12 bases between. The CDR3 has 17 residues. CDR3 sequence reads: CASSLALETVAKNIQYF. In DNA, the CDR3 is TGTGCCAGCAGCTTAGCCCTGGAGACAGTAGCCAAAAACATTCAGTACTTC.

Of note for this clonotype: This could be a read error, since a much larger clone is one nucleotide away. In nucleotides, the CDR3 is TGTGCCAGCAGCGCCCTGGCGGGGAGGGCCGTCAATGAGCAGTACTTC. Protein sequence: CASSALAGRAVNEQYF. The chain recombines TRBV7-2 with TRBJ2-7, with 7 positions matching TRBD2. The germline gives CDR1 SGHTA, CDR2 FQGNSA. J lost 7 bases, V lost 5 bases, and 17 bases had no gene match. There are 16 residues in the CDR3.

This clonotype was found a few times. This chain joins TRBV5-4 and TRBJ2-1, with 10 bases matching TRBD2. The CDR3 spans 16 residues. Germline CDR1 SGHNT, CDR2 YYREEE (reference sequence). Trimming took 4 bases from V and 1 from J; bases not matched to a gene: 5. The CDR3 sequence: CASSATSGMSYNEQFF. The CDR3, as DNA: TGTGCCAGCAGCGCTACTAGCGGGATGTCCTACAATGAGCAGTTCTTC.

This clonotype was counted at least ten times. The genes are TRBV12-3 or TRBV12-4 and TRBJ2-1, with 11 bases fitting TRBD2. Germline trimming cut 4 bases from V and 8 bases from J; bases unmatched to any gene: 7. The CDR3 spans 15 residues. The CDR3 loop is CASSSPSGGIDEQFF. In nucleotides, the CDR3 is TGTGCCAGCAGTTCACCTAGCGGGGGGATCGATGAGCAGTTCTTC.

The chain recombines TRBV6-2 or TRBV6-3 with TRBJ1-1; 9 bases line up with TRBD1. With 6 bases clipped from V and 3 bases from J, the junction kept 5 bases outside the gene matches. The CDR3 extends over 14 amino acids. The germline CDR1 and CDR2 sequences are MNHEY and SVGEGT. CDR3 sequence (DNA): TGTGCCAGCAGCCGAAGACAGGGGGACACTGAAGCTTTCTTT. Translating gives CASSRRQGDTEAFF.

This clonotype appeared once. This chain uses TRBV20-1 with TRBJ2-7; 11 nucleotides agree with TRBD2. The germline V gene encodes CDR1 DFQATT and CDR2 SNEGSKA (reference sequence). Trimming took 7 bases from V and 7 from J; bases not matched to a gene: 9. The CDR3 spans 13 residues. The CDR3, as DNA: TGCAGTGTCACTAGCGGGAGTTTCAATGAGCAGTACTTC. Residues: CSVTSGSFNEQYF.

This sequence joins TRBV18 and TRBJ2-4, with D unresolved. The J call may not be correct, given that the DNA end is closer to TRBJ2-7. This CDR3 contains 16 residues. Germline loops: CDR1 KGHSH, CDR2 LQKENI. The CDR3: CASSPPVGSSTYEQYF. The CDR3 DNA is TGTGCCAGCTCACCACCCGTGGGTAGCAGCACCTACGAGCAGTACTTC.

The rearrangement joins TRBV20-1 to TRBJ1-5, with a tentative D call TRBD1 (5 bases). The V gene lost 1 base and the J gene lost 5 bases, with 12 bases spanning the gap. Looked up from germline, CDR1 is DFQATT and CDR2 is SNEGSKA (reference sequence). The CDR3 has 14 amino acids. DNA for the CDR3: TGCAGTGCTAGAGCGGGACGGGGTGATCAGCCCCAGCATTTT. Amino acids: CSARAGRGDQPQHF.

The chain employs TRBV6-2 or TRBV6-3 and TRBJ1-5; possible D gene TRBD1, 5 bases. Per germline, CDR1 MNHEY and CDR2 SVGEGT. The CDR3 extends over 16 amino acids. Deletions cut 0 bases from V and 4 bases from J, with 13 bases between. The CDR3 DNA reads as TGTGCCAGCAGTTACTCGGCCGGGGCCGGGAATCAGCCCCAGCATTTT. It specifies CASSYSAGAGNQPQHF.

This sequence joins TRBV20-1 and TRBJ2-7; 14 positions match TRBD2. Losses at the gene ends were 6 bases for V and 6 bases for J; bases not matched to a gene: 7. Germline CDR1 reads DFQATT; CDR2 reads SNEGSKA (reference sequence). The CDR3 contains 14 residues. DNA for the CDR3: TGCAGTGCCCGGGGACTAGCGGGAGTTAGCGAGCAGTACTTC. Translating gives CSARGLAGVSEQYF.

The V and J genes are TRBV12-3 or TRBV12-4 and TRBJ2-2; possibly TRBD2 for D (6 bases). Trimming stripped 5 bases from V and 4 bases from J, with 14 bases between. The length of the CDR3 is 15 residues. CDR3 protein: CASSAEGGRTGELFF. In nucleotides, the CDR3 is TGTGCCAGCAGTGCGGAGGGTGGGCGCACCGGGGAGCTGTTTTTT.

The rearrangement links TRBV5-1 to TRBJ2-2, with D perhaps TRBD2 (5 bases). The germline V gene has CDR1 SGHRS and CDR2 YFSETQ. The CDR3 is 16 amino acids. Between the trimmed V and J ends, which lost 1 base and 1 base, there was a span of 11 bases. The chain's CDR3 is CASSLSARGNTGELFF. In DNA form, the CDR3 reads TGCGCCAGCAGCTTGTCGGCTCGGGGGAACACCGGGGAGCTGTTTTTT.

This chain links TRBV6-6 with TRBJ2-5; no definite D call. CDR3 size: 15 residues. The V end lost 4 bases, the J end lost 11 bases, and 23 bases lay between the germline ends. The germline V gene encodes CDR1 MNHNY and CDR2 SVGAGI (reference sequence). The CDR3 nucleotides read TGTGCCAGCAGTTTTTCAAGGGCCCTACAATATGAGCAGTACTTC. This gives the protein CASSFSRALQYEQYF.

As DNA, the CDR3 is TGCAGCGGACAGTATCCTTGGGGAGAGACCCAGTACTTC. Protein: CSGQYPWGETQYF. The chain couples TRBV29-1 to TRBJ2-5; D perhaps matches TRBD1 (5 bases). CDR1 is SQVTM, CDR2 ANQGSEA, per germline. The CDR3 is 13 amino acids. Trimming removed 7 bases at V and 4 bases at J, with 16 bases between.

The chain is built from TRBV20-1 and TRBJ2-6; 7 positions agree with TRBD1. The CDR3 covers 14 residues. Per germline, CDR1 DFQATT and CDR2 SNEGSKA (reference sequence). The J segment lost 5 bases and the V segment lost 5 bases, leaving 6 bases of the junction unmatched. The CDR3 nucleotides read TGCAGTGCTTTAAGACAGGGCTGGGCCAACGTCCTGACTTTC. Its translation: CSALRQGWANVLTF.

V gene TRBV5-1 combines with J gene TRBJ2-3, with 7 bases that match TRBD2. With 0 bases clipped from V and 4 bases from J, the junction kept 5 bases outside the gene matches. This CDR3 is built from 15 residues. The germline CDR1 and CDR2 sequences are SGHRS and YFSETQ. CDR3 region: CASSLASGAPDTQYF. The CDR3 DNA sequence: TGCGCCAGCAGCTTGGCTAGCGGCGCTCCAGATACGCAGTATTTT.

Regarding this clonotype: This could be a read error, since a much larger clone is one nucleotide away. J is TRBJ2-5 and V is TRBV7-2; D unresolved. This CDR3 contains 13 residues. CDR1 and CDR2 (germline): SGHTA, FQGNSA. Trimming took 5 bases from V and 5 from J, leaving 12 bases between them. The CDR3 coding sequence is TGTGCCAGCAGCCTTATTACGTTGGAGACCCAGTACTTC. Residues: CASSLITLETQYF.

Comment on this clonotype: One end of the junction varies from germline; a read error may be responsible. The CDR3 here is CAGSIRGGQPQHF. CDR3 in DNA: TGTGCCGGCAGTATCAGGGGTGGTCAGCCCCAGCATTTT. V is TRBV6-2 or TRBV6-3 and J is TRBJ1-5, with D possibly matching TRBD1 (6 bases). Per the germline V gene, CDR1 is MNHEY and CDR2 is SVGEGT. The CDR3 has 13 amino acids.

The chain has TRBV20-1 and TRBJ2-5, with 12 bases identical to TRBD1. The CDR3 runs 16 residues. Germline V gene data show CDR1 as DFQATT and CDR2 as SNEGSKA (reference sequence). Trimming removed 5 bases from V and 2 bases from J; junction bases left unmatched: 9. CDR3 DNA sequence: TGCAGTGCTCAGGCCCGGGACAGGGGGCGTCAAGAGACCCAGTACTTC. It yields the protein CSAQARDRGRQETQYF.

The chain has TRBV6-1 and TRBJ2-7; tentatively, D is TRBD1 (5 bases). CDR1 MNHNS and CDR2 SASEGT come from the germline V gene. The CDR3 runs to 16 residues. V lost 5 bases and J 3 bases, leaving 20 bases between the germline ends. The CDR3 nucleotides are TGTGCCAGCAGTCCTTCTGGGGCACCCAGACACTACGAGCAGTACTTC. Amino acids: CASSPSGAPRHYEQYF.